This T cell receptor (beta chain) was sequenced during a study of glioma-infiltrating T cells. Study-wide results and caveats: Non-neoplastic patients had below-expected tissue-blood divergence, while all gliomas exceeded expectation. Very few CDR3 sequences were shared between tissue and blood.

On this clonotype: Its antigen is still unknown.

Amplification of TCR alpha and beta CDR3 regions from RNA used iRepertoire nested multiplex PCR. One-step reverse transcription and amplification started from approximately 100-400 ng of tissue mRNA or PBMC total RNA. TCRdb fed the multiplex PCR reads into MiXCR, producing one record per CDR3 protein. The sample comprises 3,000 to 4,000 distinct CDR3 sequences, 15% to 20% of which are singletons, and around 50% rests with the top ten. Germline V CDR1 and CDR2: MDHEN, SYDVKM. The CDR3 has 13 amino acids. V was clipped by 5 bases and J by 12 bases, with 17 bases between them. Material for sequencing was glioma tissue, nonneoplastic brain tissue, or PBMCs (not recorded which). The chain has TRBV28 and TRBJ1-5; D possibly corresponds to TRBD1 (6 bases). The receptor was isolated from a human donor with low-grade glioma or glioblastoma, undergoing nonglioma brain surgery, or in good health (not recorded which). This CDR3 is CASSTPSGAYQHF. The CDR3 DNA sequence: TGTGCCAGCAGTACCCCTTCGGGGGCCTACCAGCATTTT.